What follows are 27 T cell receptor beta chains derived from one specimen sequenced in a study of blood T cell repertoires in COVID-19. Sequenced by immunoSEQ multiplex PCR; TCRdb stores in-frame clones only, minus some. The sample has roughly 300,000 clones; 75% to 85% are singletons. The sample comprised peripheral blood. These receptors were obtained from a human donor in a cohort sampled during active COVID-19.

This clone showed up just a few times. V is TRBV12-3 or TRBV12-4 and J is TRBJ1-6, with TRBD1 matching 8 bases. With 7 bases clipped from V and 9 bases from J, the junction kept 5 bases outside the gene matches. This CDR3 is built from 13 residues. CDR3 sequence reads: CASMLDRASPLHF. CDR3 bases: TGTGCCAGCATGTTGGACAGGGCTTCACCCCTCCACTTT.

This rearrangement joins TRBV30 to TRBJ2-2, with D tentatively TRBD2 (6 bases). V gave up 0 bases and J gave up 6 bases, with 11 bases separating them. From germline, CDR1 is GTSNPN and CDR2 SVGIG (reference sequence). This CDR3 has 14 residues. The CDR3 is CAWSVKASAGELFF. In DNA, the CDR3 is TGTGCCTGGAGTGTAAAGGCTAGCGCCGGGGAGCTGTTTTTT.

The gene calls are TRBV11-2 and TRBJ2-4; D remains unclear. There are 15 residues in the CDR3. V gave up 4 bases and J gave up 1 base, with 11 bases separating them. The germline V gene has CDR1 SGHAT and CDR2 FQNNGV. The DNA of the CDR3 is TGTGCCAGCAGCTCCCCCTATTGGGCCAAAAACATTCAGTACTTC. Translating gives CASSSPYWAKNIQYF.

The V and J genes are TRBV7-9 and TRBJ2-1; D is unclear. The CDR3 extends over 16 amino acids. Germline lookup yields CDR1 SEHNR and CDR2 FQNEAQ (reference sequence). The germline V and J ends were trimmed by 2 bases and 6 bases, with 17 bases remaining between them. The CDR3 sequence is CASSLLSGYGGNEQFF. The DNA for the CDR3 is TGTGCCAGCAGCTTATTATCTGGGTACGGCGGCAATGAGCAGTTCTTC.

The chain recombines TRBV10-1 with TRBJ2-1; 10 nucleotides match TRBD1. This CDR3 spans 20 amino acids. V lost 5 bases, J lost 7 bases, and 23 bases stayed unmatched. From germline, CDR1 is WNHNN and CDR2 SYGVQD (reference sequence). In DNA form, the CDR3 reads TGCGCCAGCAGTACTAACCGGGACAGGGGAGGGGGGGCCGTTAGAAATGAGCAGTTCTTC. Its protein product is CASSTNRDRGGGAVRNEQFF.

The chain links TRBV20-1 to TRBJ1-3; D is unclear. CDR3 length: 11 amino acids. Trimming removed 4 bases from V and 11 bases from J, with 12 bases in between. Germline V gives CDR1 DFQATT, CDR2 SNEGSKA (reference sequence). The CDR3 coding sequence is TGCAGTGCTATTGAGACCCGGGCCATATATTTT. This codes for CSAIETRAIYF.

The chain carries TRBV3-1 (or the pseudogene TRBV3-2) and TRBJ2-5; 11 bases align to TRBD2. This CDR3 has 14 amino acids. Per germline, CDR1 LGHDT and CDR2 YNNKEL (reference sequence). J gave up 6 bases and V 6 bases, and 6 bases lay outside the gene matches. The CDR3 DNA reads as TGTGCCAGCAGGGGGACTAGCGGCCCCAAGACCCAGTACTTC. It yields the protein CASRGTSGPKTQYF.

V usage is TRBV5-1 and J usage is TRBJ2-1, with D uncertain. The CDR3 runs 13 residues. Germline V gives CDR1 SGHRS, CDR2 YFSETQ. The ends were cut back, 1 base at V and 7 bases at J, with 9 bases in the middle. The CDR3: CASSLWRLNEQFF. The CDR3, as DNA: TGCGCCAGCAGCTTGTGGCGGCTGAATGAGCAGTTCTTC.

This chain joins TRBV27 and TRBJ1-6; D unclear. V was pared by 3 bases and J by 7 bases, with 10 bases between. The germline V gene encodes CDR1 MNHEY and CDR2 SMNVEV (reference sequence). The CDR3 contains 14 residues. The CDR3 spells CASSFRRENSPLHF. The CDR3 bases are TGTGCCAGCAGTTTCCGGAGAGAGAATTCACCCCTCCACTTT.

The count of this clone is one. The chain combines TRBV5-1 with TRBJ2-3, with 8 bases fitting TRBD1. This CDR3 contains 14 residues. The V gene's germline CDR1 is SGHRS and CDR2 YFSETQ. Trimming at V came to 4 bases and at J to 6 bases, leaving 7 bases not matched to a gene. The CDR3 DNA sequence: TGCGCCAGCAGCGAACAGGGGGTCGTGGATACGCAGTATTTT. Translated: CASSEQGVVDTQYF.

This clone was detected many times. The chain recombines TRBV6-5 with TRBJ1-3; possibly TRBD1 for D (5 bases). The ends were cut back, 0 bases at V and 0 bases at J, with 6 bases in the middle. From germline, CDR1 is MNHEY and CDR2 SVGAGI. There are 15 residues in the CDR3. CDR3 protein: CASSYSTVSGNTIYF. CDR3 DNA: TGTGCCAGCAGTTACTCGACAGTCTCTGGAAACACCATATATTTT.

As DNA, the CDR3 is TGTGCCAGCAGTGAAGGGTACTTGGCCTACGAGCAGTACTTC. Translation: CASSEGYLAYEQYF. The chain combines TRBV6-1 with TRBJ2-7; D is unresolved. This CDR3 is 14 amino acids long. Germline V CDR1 and CDR2: MNHNS, SASEGT. V lost 1 base, J lost 2 bases, and 9 bases lay in between.

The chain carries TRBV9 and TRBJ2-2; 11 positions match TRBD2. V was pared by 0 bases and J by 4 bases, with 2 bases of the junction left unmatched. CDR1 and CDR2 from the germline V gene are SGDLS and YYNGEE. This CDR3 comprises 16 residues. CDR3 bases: TGTGCCAGCAGCGTAGAGACTAGCGGGGTCACCGGGGAGCTGTTTTTT. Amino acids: CASSVETSGVTGELFF.

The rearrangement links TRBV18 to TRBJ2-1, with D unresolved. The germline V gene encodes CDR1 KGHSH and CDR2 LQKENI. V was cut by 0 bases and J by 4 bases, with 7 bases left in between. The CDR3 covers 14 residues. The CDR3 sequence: CASSPPQLYNEQFF. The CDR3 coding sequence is TGTGCCAGCTCACCACCACAGCTTTACAATGAGCAGTTCTTC.

The CDR3 DNA follows: TGCGCCAGCAGCCTGAGACAGGGGGTAGACTCTGGAAACACCATATATTTT. This encodes CASSLRQGVDSGNTIYF. The chain combines TRBV5-1 with TRBJ1-3, with TRBD1 matching 9 bases. Germline V gene data show CDR1 as SGHRS and CDR2 as YFSETQ. The CDR3 has 17 residues. Trimming removed 4 bases from V and 0 bases from J; junction bases left unmatched: 8.

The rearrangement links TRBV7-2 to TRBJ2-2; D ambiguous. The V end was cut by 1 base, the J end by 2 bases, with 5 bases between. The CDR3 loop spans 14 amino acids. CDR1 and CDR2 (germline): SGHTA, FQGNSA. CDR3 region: CASSLDSNTGELFF. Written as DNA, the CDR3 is TGTGCCAGCAGCTTAGACTCTAACACCGGGGAGCTGTTTTTT.

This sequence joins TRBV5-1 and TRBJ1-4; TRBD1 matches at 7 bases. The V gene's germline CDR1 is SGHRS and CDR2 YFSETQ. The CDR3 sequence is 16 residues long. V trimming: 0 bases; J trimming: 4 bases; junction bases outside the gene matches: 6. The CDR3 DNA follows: TGCGCCAGCAGCTTGGGAAGGGACAGCCTTAATGAAAAACTGTTTTTT. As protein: CASSLGRDSLNEKLFF.

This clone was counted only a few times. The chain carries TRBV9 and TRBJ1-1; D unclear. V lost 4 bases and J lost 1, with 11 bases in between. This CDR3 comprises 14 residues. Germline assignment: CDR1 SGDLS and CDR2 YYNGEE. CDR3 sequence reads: CASSPGGENTEAFF. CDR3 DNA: TGTGCCAGCAGCCCGGGAGGAGAGAACACTGAAGCTTTCTTT.

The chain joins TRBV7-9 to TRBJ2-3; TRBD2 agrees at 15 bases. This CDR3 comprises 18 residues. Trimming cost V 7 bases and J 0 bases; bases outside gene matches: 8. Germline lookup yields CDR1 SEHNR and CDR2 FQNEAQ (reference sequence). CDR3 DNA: TGTGCCAGCACCCTAGGACTAGCGGGGGGGCTTAGCACAGATACGCAGTATTTT. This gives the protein CASTLGLAGGLSTDTQYF.

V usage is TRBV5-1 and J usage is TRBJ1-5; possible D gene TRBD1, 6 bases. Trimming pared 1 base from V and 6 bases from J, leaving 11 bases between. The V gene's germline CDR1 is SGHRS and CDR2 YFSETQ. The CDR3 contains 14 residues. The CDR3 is CASSLRGGSQPQHF. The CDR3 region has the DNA TGCGCCAGCAGCTTGAGAGGGGGAAGTCAGCCCCAGCATTTT.

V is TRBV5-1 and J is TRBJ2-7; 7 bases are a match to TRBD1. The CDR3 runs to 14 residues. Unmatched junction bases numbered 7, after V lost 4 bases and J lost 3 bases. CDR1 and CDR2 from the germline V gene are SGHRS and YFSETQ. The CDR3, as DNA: TGCGCCAGCAGCCCAGGACAGGCCTTCTACGAGCAGTACTTC. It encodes CASSPGQAFYEQYF. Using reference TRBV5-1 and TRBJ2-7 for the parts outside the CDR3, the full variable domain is KAGVTQTPRYLIKTRGQQVTLSCSPISGHRSVSWYQQTPGQGLQFLFEYFSETQRNKGNFPGRFSGRQFSNSRSEMNVSTLELGDSALYLCASSPGQAFYEQYFGPGTRLTVT.

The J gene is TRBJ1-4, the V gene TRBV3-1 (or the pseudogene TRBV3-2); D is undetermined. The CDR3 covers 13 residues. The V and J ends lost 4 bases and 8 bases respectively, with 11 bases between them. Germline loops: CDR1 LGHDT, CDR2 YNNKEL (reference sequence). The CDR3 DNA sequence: TGTGCCAGCAGCCGCCTTTCAAGCGAAAAACTGTTTTTT. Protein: CASSRLSSEKLFF.

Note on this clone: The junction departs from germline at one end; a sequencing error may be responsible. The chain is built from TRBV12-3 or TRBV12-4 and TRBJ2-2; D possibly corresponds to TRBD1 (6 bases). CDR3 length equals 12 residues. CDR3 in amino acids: CASSRDTGELFF. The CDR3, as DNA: TGTGCCAGCAGTAGGGACACCGGGGAGTTGTTTTTT.

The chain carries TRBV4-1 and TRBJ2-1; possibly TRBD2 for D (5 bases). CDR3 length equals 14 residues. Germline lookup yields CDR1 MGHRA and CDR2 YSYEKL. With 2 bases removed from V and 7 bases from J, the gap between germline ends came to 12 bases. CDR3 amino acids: CASSQSGVGNEQFF. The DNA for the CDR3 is TGCGCCAGCAGCCAATCCGGGGTAGGTAATGAGCAGTTCTTC.

The CDR3 protein is CASSPALVGEQFF. The CDR3 region has the DNA TGTGCCAGCAGCCCTGCCCTTGTCGGGGAGCAGTTCTTC. The chain carries TRBV5-8 and TRBJ2-1; no clear D. Trimming removed 4 bases at V and 10 bases at J, with 15 bases between. In germline, CDR1 is SGHTS, CDR2 YDEGEE. The CDR3 has 13 amino acids.

The CDR3 DNA follows: TGTGCCAGCAGCACCGAACAGGGTCAGGCCTATGGCTACACCTTC. This translates into CASSTEQGQAYGYTF. The chain recombines TRBV5-4 with TRBJ1-2, with D possibly matching TRBD1 (6 bases). The CDR3 has 15 residues. In germline, CDR1 is SGHNT, CDR2 YYREEE (reference sequence). V lost 4 bases to trimming and J lost 4 bases, with 17 bases between them.

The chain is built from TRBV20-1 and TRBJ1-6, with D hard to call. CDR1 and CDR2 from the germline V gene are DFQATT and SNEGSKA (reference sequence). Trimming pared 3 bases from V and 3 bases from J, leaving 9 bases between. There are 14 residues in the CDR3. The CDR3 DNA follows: TGCAGTGCTAGTGCCGAGATCTATAATTCACCCCTCCACTTT. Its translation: CSASAEIYNSPLHF.